Below are 21 T cell receptor beta chains sequenced from a single sample in a study of blood T cell repertoires in COVID-19. Libraries were prepared by immunoSEQ multiplex PCR; TCRdb keeps only in-frame clonotypes and omits some of them. The sample has around 280,000 clones, roughly 87% seen once. Sequencing input: peripheral blood. The receptors come from a woman in her fifties or sixties who had recovered from COVID-19.

The chain uses TRBV20-1 and TRBJ1-2; D perhaps matches TRBD1 (6 bases). Germline CDR1 and CDR2: DFQATT and SNEGSKA (reference sequence). The CDR3 spans 11 residues. CDR3 nucleotide sequence: TGCAGCGTAACAGGGATCTATGGCTACACCTTC. Amino acid sequence: CSVTGIYGYTF.

This clone has only a few counts. The rearrangement links TRBV5-1 to TRBJ2-2; a possible D gene is TRBD2 (5 bases). V shed 5 bases and J shed 0 bases, with 8 bases lying between them. This CDR3 region has 14 residues. CDR1 and CDR2 (germline): SGHRS, YFSETQ. CDR3 protein: CASRPGSNTGELFF. CDR3 DNA: TGCGCCAGCAGGCCGGGATCGAACACCGGGGAGCTGTTTTTT.

This chain connects TRBV13 to TRBJ2-3, with 7 bases identical to TRBD2. In germline, CDR1 is PRHDT, CDR2 FYEKMQ (reference sequence). The CDR3 extends over 13 amino acids. Unmatched junction bases numbered 4, after V lost 4 bases and J lost 6 bases. CDR3 DNA: TGTGCCAGCAGCTCAGGCGGGAGCGATACGCAGTATTTT. Its translation is CASSSGGSDTQYF.

The chain joins TRBV30 to TRBJ2-6, with 12 bases fitting TRBD1. The CDR3 has 18 residues. Germline lookup yields CDR1 GTSNPN and CDR2 SVGIG (reference sequence). V lost 2 bases to trimming and J lost 2 bases; unmatched junction nucleotides: 7. CDR3 bases: TGTGCCTGGAGTCGGGCGGGACAGGGGGCGGCTGGGGCCAACGTCCTGACTTTC. Protein product: CAWSRAGQGAAGANVLTF.

The chain couples TRBV25-1 to TRBJ2-3; no definite D call. V was shortened by 5 bases and J by 4 bases, with 7 bases between the two germline ends. The CDR3 length is 12 residues. Germline loops: CDR1 MGHDK, CDR2 SYGVNS. The CDR3 here is CASSPLADTQYF. The CDR3 coding sequence is TGTGCCAGCAGTCCGCTAGCAGATACGCAGTATTTT.

The V and J genes are TRBV7-8 and TRBJ2-1, with 8 positions matching TRBD2. The CDR3 totals 16 residues. Germline CDR1 reads SGHVS; CDR2 reads FQNEAQ. V lost 0 bases, J lost 6 bases, and 7 bases stayed unmatched. This CDR3 is CASSLASPAGANEQFF. The CDR3 nucleotides read TGTGCCAGCAGCTTAGCATCTCCAGCGGGGGCCAATGAGCAGTTCTTC.

The V and J genes are TRBV28 and TRBJ2-7; no firm D call. This CDR3 has 13 residues. V lost 4 bases to trimming and J lost 3 bases, with 10 bases between them. CDR1 and CDR2 from the germline V gene are MDHEN and SYDVKM. For the CDR3, the DNA is TGTGCCAGCAGTTCAAACAGCATCTACGAGCAGTACTTC. Protein sequence: CASSSNSIYEQYF.

The gene calls are TRBV7-8 and TRBJ1-1; TRBD1 might be the D (6 bases). The germline CDR1 and CDR2 sequences are SGHVS and FQNEAQ. CDR3 length equals 16 residues. V lost 3 bases to trimming and J lost 4 bases, with 18 bases between them. CDR3 sequence: CASSFTGKSFGTEAFF. Written as DNA, the CDR3 is TGTGCCAGCAGCTTCACAGGGAAAAGTTTTGGCACTGAAGCTTTCTTT.

The chain has TRBV3-1 (or the pseudogene TRBV3-2) and TRBJ2-4; possible D gene TRBD2, 5 bases. V was pared by 4 bases and J by 3 bases, with 16 bases between. Germline V gene sequence: CDR1 LGHDT, CDR2 YNNKEL (reference sequence). The CDR3 loop spans 16 amino acids. CDR3 nucleotides: TGTGCCAGCAGCCCTATCTTCAACCGGGACAAAAACATTCAGTACTTC. It codes for CASSPIFNRDKNIQYF.

This CDR3 reads CASSQGVAGGQETQYF. CDR3 sequence (DNA): TGTGCCAGCAGCCAAGGGGTAGCGGGGGGACAAGAGACCCAGTACTTC. The chain recombines TRBV14 with TRBJ2-5; 10 bases fit TRBD2. With 1 base clipped from V and 2 bases from J, the junction kept 4 bases outside the gene matches. Germline V gene lookup returns CDR1 SGHDN and CDR2 FVKESK. The CDR3 has 16 residues.

The chain couples TRBV4-3 to TRBJ2-1; 9 nucleotides agree with TRBD2. V trimming: 0 bases; J trimming: 8 bases; junction bases outside the gene matches: 5. CDR1 is LGHNA, CDR2 YSLEER, per germline. This CDR3 is built from 15 residues. The CDR3 sequence: CASSQETSGNDEQFF. The CDR3, as DNA: TGCGCCAGCAGCCAAGAGACTAGCGGTAATGATGAGCAGTTCTTC.

This clone was found once. The chain uses TRBV2 and TRBJ1-5; 8 nucleotides line up with TRBD1. The germline gives CDR1 SNHLY, CDR2 FYNNEI. The V segment lost 6 bases and the J segment 3 bases; nucleotides outside the gene matches: 4. The CDR3 is 14 residues long. Here the CDR3 reads CASSIQGDNQPQHF. The DNA for the CDR3 is TGTGCCAGCAGCATACAGGGGGACAATCAGCCCCAGCATTTT. The complete variable domain, with remaining parts taken from reference TRBV2 and TRBJ1-5, reads EPEVTQTPSHQVTQMGQEVILRCVPISNHLYFYWYRQILGQKVEFLVSFYNNEISEKSEIFDDQFSVERPDGSNFTLKIRSTKLEDSAMYFCASSIQGDNQPQHFGDGTRLSIL.

The J gene is TRBJ1-2, the V gene TRBV12-3 or TRBV12-4; D is uncertain. The CDR3 spans 11 residues. Trimming removed 8 bases at V and 6 bases at J, with 10 bases between. The CDR3 DNA follows: TGTGCCAGCTTAGGAGGCGATGGCTACACCTTC. Its protein product is CASLGGDGYTF.

The chain recombines TRBV5-6 with TRBJ2-2; a possible D gene is TRBD1 (6 bases). CDR3 length: 13 amino acids. Trimming stripped 4 bases from V and 6 bases from J, with 10 bases between. Per germline, CDR1 SGHDT and CDR2 YYEEEE. The CDR3 here is CASSQGTPGELFF. CDR3 bases: TGTGCCAGCAGCCAAGGGACACCCGGGGAGCTGTTTTTT.

The chain links TRBV6-5 to TRBJ1-1; the match to TRBD1 covers 11 bases. CDR1 and CDR2 (germline): MNHEY, SVGAGI. The ends lost 2 bases at V and 4 bases at J; junction bases unmatched: 0. The CDR3 runs to 14 residues. This CDR3 reads CASSYGTGGTEAFF. In nucleotides, the CDR3 is TGTGCCAGCAGTTACGGGACAGGGGGCACTGAAGCTTTCTTT.

The chain links TRBV7-3 to TRBJ2-2; D may be TRBD2 (5 bases). The CDR3 is made up of 15 amino acids. The germline V gene encodes CDR1 SGHTA and CDR2 FQGTGA. The germline V and J ends were trimmed by 4 bases and 5 bases, with 14 bases remaining between them. The DNA of the CDR3 is TGTGCCAGCAGCTACACTAGGGATGGTACCGGGGAGCTGTTTTTT. This sequence encodes CASSYTRDGTGELFF.

The rearrangement joins TRBV24-1 to TRBJ2-5; 8 positions agree with TRBD1. V lost 4 bases and J lost 5; bases outside the gene matches: 5. The germline V gene has CDR1 KGHDR and CDR2 SFDVKD. This CDR3 spans 14 amino acids. In DNA form, the CDR3 reads TGTGCCACCAGTGAAGCAGGGGGCGGGGAGACCCAGTACTTC. Translation: CATSEAGGGETQYF.

J is TRBJ2-4 and V is TRBV25-1; 8 positions match TRBD1. The length of the CDR3 is 14 residues. The germline CDR1 and CDR2 sequences are MGHDK and SYGVNS. The trim removed 6 bases at V and 8 bases at J, leaving 9 bases unmatched. The chain's CDR3 is CASSLTGVSDIQYF. DNA of the CDR3: TGTGCCAGCAGCTTGACAGGGGTGTCGGACATTCAGTACTTC. Full variable domain (missing parts from reference TRBV25-1 and TRBJ2-4): EADIYQTPRYLVIGTGKKITLECSQTMGHDKMYWYQQDPGMELHLIHYSYGVNSTEKGDLSSESTVSRIRTEHFPLTLESARPSHTSQYLCASSLTGVSDIQYFGAGTRLSVL.

The chain links TRBV5-1 to TRBJ2-2; 9 positions agree with TRBD1. This CDR3 is built from 15 residues. Trimming at V came to 4 bases and at J to 8 bases, leaving 9 bases not matched to a gene. The V gene's germline CDR1 is SGHRS and CDR2 YFSETQ. CDR3 region: CASSPPDRGRGELFF. CDR3 nucleotides: TGCGCCAGCAGCCCTCCGGACAGGGGAAGGGGGGAGCTGTTTTTT.

The genes are TRBV7-2 and TRBJ2-1, with D possibly matching TRBD2 (6 bases). This CDR3 is 16 amino acids long. CDR1 and CDR2 from the germline V gene are SGHTA and FQGNSA. Between the trimmed V and J ends, which lost 5 bases and 0 bases, there was a span of 14 bases. As DNA, the CDR3 is TGTGCCAGCAGCCGTTTTGCGGGGAGCTCCTACAATGAGCAGTTCTTC. Its protein product is CASSRFAGSSYNEQFF.

The gene calls are TRBV2 and TRBJ2-7; perhaps TRBD2 as D (6 bases). This CDR3 spans 11 amino acids. Germline CDR1 reads SNHLY; CDR2 reads FYNNEI. Deletions cut 8 bases from V and 6 bases from J, with 11 bases between. In nucleotides, the CDR3 is TGTGCCAGCCAAGGAGGGTTCGAGCAGTACTTC. This gives the protein CASQGGFEQYF.